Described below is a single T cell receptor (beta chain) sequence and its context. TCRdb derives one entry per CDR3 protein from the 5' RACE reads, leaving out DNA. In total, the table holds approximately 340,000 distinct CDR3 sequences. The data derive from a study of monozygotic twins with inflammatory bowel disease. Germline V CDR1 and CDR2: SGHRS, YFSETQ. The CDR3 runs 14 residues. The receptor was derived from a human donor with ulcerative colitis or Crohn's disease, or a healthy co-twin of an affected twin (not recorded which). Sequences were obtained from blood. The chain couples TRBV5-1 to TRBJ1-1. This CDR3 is CASSFSPGSTEAFF.